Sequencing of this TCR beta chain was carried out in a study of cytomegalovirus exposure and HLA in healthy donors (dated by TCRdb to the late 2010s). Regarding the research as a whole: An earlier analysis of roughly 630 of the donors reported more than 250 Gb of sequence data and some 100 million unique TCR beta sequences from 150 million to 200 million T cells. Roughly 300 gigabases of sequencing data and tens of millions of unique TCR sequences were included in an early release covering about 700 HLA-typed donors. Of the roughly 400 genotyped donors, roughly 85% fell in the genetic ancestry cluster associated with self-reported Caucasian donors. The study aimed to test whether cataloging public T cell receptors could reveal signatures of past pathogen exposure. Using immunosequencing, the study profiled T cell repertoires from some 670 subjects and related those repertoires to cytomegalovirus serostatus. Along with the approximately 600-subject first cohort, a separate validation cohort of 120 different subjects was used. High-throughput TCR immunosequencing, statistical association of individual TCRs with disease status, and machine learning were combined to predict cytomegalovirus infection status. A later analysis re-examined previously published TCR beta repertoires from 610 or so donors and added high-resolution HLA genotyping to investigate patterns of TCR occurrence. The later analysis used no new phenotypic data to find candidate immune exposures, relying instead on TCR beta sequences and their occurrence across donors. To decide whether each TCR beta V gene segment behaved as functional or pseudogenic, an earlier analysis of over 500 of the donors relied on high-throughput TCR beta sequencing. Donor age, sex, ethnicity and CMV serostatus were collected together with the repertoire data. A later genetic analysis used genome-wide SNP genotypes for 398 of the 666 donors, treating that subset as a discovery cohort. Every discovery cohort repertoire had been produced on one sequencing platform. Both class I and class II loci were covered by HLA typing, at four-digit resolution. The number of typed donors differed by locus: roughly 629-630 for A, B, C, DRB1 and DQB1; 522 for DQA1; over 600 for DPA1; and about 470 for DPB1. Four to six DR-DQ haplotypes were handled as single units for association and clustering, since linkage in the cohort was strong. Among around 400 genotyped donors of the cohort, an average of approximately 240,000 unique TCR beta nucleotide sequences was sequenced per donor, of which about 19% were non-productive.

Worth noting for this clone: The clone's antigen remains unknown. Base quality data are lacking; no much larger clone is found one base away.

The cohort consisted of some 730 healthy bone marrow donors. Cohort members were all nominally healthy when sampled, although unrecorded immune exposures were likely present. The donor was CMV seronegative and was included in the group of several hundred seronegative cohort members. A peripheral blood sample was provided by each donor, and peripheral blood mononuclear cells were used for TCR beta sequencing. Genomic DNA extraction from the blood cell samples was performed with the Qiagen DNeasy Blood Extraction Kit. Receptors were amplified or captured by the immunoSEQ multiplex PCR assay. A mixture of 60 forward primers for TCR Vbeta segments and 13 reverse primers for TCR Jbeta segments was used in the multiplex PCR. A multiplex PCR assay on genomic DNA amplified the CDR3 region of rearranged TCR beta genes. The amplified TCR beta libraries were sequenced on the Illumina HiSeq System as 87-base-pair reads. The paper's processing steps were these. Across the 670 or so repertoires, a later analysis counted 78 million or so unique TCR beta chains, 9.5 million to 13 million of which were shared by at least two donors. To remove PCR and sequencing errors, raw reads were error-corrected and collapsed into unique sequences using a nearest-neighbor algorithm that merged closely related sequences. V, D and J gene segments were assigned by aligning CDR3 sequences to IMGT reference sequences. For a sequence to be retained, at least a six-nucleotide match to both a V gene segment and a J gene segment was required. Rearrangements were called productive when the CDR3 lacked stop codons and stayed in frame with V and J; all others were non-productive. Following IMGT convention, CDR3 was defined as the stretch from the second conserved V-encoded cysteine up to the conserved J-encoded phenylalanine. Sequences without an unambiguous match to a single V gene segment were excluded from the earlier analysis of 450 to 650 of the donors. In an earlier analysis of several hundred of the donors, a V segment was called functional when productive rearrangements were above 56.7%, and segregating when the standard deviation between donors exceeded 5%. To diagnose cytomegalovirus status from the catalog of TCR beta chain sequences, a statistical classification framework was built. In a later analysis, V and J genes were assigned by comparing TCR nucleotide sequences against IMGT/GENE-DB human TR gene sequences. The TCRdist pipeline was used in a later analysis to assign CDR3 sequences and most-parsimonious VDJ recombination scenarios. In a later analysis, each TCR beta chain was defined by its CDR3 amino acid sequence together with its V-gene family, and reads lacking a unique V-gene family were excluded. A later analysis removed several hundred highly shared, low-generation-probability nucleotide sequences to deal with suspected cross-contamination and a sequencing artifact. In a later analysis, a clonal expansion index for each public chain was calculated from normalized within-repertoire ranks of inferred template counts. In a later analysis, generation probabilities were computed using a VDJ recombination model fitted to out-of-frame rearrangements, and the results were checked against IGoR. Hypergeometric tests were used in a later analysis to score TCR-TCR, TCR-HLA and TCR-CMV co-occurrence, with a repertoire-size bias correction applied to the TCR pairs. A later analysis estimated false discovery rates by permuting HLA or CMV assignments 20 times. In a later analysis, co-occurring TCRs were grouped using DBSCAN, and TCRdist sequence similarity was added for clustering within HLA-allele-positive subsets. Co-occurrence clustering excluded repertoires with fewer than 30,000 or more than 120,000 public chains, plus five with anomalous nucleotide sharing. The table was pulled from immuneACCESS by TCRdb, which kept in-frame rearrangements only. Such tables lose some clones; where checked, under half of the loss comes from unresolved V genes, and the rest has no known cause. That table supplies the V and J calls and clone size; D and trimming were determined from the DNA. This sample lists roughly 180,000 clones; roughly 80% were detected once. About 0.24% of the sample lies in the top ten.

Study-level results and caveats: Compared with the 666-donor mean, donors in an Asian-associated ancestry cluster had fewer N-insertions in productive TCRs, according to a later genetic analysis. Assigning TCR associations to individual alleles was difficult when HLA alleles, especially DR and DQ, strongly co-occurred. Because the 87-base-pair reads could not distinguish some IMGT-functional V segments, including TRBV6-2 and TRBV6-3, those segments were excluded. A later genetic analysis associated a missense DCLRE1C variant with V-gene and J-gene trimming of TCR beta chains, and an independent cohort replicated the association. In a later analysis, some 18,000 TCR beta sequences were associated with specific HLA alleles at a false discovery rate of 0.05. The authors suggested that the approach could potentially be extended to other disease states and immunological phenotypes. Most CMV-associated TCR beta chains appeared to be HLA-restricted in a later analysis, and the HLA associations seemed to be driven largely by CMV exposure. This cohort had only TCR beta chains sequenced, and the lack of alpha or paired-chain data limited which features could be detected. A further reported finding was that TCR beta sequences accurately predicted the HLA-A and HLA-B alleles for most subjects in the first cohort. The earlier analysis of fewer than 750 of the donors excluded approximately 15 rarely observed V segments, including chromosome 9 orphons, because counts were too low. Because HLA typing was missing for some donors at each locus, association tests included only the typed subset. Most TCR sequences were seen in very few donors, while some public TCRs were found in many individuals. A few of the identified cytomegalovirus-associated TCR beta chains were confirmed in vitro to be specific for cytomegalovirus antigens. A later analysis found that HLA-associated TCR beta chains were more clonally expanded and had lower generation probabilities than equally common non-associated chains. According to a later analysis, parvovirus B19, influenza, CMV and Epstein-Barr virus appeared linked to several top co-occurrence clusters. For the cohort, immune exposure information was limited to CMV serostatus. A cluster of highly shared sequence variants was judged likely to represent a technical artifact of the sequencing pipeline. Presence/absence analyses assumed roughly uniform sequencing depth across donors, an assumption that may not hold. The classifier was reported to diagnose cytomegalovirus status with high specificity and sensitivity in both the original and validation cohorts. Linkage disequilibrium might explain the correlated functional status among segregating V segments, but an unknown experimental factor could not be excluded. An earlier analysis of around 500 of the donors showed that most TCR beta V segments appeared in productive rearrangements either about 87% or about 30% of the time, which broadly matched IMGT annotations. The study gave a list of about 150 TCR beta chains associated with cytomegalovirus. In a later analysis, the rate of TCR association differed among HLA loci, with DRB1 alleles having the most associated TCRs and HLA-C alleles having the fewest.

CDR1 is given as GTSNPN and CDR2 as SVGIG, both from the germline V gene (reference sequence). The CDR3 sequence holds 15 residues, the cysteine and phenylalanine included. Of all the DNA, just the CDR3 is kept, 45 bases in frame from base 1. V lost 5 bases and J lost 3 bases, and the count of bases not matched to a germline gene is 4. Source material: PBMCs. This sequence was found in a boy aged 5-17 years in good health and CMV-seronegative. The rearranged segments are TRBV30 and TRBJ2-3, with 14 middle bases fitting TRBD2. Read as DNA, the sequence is TGTGCCTGGGGACTAGCGGGGGGCGGGACAGATACGCAGTATTTT. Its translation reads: CAWGLAGGGTDTQYF.